This is a list of T cell receptor beta chains from one sample in a study of OX40 agonist ivuxolimab in advanced cancers. The assay was immunoSEQ multiplex PCR, and TCRdb's table has in-frame clones only and misses some. The data hold approximately 75,000 clones, with over 85% observed a single time. The sequencing here drew on CD4+ or CD8+ T cells sorted from blood, taken in a trial of the OX40 agonist ivuxolimab. The receptors here all came from an adult with an advanced solid tumor such as melanoma, head and neck, liver or kidney cancer. The CDR3 runs from the conserved cysteine through the conserved F or W. Each record gives: J gene, V gene, clone size, D gene, CDR3 length, CDR3 protein, CDR3 DNA. A D gene is named only where the DNA matches it firmly. Rows give clone size only sometimes, using once, few, many, or a class for an expanded clone.

TRBJ2-7	TRBV5-1	once	-	14	CASSFLGSRDEQYF	TGCGCCAGCAGCTTCTTAGGGAGTAGGGACGAGCAGTACTTC
TRBJ2-2	TRBV6-5	-	-	12	CASSLFTGELFF	TGTGCCAGCAGCTTATTCACCGGGGAGCTGTTTTTT
TRBJ1-1	TRBV5-8	-	-	14	CASSLGQTNTEAFF	TGTGCCAGCAGCTTGGGACAGACAAACACTGAAGCTTTCTTT
TRBJ1-1	TRBV5-1	-	-	15	CASSPQGGLNTEAFF	TGCGCCAGCAGCCCGCAAGGGGGATTGAACACTGAAGCTTTCTTT
TRBJ1-4	TRBV30	once	TRBD1	15	CAWSLRGQGNEKLFF	TGTGCCTGGAGTTTGCGGGGACAGGGTAATGAAAAACTGTTTTTT
TRBJ2-1	TRBV7-2	-	-	15	CASSLVRLAYNEQFF	TGTGCCAGCAGCTTAGTGAGGTTAGCCTACAATGAGCAGTTCTTC
TRBJ2-3	TRBV9	few	TRBD1	14	CASSVGQGTDTQYF	TGTGCCAGCAGCGTTGGACAGGGGACAGATACGCAGTATTTT
TRBJ2-6	TRBV5-8	-	-	16	CASSLFGAAGANVLTF	TGTGCCAGCAGCTTGTTTGGGGCTGCTGGGGCCAACGTCCTGACTTTC
TRBJ2-5	TRBV9	-	-	17	CASSVALGGFPQETQYF	TGTGCCAGCAGCGTAGCCCTTGGAGGGTTCCCTCAAGAGACCCAGTACTTC
TRBJ2-2	TRBV6-6	-	TRBD1	15	CASSSTGGNTGELFF	TGTGCCAGCAGCTCGACAGGGGGGAACACCGGGGAGCTGTTTTTT
TRBJ1-1	TRBV2	-	-	13	CASSQAENTEAFF	TGTGCCAGCAGTCAAGCAGAGAACACTGAAGCTTTCTTT
TRBJ2-7	TRBV27	-	-	15	CASSLRGEGNYEQYF	TGTGCCAGCAGTTTAAGGGGGGAGGGGAACTACGAGCAGTACTTC
TRBJ2-2	TRBV5-4	-	-	15	CASSSGTLNTGELFF	TGTGCCAGCAGCTCCGGGACACTTAACACCGGGGAGCTGTTTTTT
TRBJ1-2	TRBV28	-	TRBD1	15	CASSRLGQGLYGYTF	TGTGCCAGCAGTAGACTGGGACAGGGGCTCTATGGCTACACCTTC
TRBJ2-5	TRBV5-1	-	-	13	CASSPQGIETQYF	TGCGCCAGCAGCCCCCAGGGTATAGAGACCCAGTACTTC
TRBJ2-5	TRBV18	-	TRBD1	15	CASSPGTALRETQYF	TGTGCCAGCTCACCAGGGACAGCCTTAAGAGAGACCCAGTACTTC
TRBJ2-2	TRBV6-1	-	TRBD1	15	CASSSQGASTGELFF	TGTGCCAGCAGTTCCCAGGGGGCGAGCACCGGGGAGCTGTTTTTT
TRBJ1-5	TRBV7-8	-	-	14	CASSRDTANGPQHF	TGTGCCAGCAGCCGCGACACCGCCAATGGACCCCAGCATTTT
TRBJ2-1	TRBV4-1	-	-	16	CASSQQNRALYNEQFF	TGCGCCAGCAGCCAACAGAACCGGGCCTTATACAATGAGCAGTTCTTC
TRBJ1-2	TRBV7-9	-	-	14	CASRLRDGADGYTF	TGTGCCAGCAGACTCCGGGACGGTGCGGATGGCTACACCTTC
TRBJ2-5	TRBV6-5	-	TRBD2	15	CASSRGFAGEETQYF	TGTGCCAGCAGCCGAGGATTCGCGGGAGAGGAGACCCAGTACTTC
TRBJ2-7	TRBV10-3	-	TRBD1	14	CAIQKGTGEYEQYF	TGTGCCATCCAGAAGGGGACAGGGGAGTACGAGCAGTACTTC
TRBJ2-3	TRBV7-2	-	TRBD2	15	CASSLVGGALDTQYF	TGTGCCAGCAGCTTGGTCGGGGGGGCCTTAGATACGCAGTATTTT
TRBJ1-1	TRBV19	few	-	12	CASSMNRDEAFF	TGTGCCAGTAGTATGAATAGAGATGAAGCTTTCTTT
TRBJ2-1	TRBV4-1	-	TRBD2	18	CASSRGLAGTSSYNEQFF	TGCGCCAGCAGCCGAGGACTAGCGGGGACTAGCTCCTACAATGAGCAGTTCTTC
TRBJ1-4	TRBV2	once	-	17	CASSEWQFGRVDEKLFF	TGTGCCAGCAGTGAGTGGCAGTTCGGGCGAGTTGATGAAAAACTGTTTTTT
TRBJ1-3	TRBV18	-	-	15	CASSPPTASGNTIYF	TGTGCCAGCTCACCACCGACAGCCTCTGGAAACACCATATATTTT
TRBJ2-2	TRBV28	-	-	14	CASSLGGNTGELFF	TGTGCCAGCAGTCTAGGAGGGAACACCGGGGAGCTGTTTTTT
TRBJ2-1	TRBV19	-	TRBD2	15	CASSIGAGGPGEQFF	TGTGCCAGTAGTATAGGGGCGGGGGGGCCCGGTGAGCAGTTCTTC